The 27 T cell receptor beta chains listed next were all sequenced from one sample in a study of CD8 T cells in ankylosing spondylitis. TCRdb re-called the 5' RACE reads through MiXCR, storing one row per CDR3 protein. Of tens of thousands of distinct CDR3 sequences in the sample, about a tenth were seen once. Material: blood, either unsorted or a sorted T cell fraction (not recorded which). These receptors all come from a male donor with ankylosing spondylitis or in good health (not recorded which).

This clonotype was observed at least ten times. Here the CDR3 reads CASTGATGELFF. CDR3 nucleotides: TGTGCCAGCACCGGGGCCACCGGGGAGCTGTTTTTT. V and J are TRBV27 and TRBJ2-2; D tentatively fits TRBD1 or TRBD2 (5 bases each). The CDR3 runs to 12 residues. Germline V lookup: CDR1 MNHEY, CDR2 SMNVEV (reference sequence). V was shortened by 7 bases and J by 4 bases, with 7 bases between the two germline ends.

This clonotype came up a few times. V gene TRBV7-8 combines with J gene TRBJ2-1; 13 nucleotides align to TRBD2. This CDR3 is built from 15 residues. Looked up from germline, CDR1 is SGHVS and CDR2 is FQNEAQ. J lost 9 bases, V lost 1 base, and 3 bases had no gene match. The CDR3 loop is CASSLGLAGGLEQFF. For the CDR3, the DNA is TGTGCCAGCAGCTTAGGACTAGCGGGAGGCCTTGAGCAGTTCTTC. The variable domain in full, with the rest retrieved from reference TRBV7-8 and TRBJ2-1, is GAGVSQSPRYKVAKRGQDVALRCDPISGHVSLFWYQQALGQGPEFLTYFQNEAQLDKSGLPSDRFFAERPEGSVSTLKIQRTQQEDSAVYLCASSLGLAGGLEQFFGPGTRLTVL.

This clonotype was observed at least ten times. This sequence joins TRBV29-1 and TRBJ2-7, with D tentatively TRBD1 (6 bases). Germline lookup yields CDR1 SQVTM and CDR2 ANQGSEA. This CDR3 spans 13 amino acids. Trimming took off 4 bases at V and 4 bases at J, with 14 bases between the two ends. The CDR3, as DNA: TGCAGCGTTGGGGGGCAGGGTGGTTACGAGCAGTACTTC. As protein: CSVGGQGGYEQYF.

This clonotype has ten or more counts. The rearrangement links TRBV5-7 to TRBJ1-2; D not resolved. TRBV5-7 is filed as an ORF, its function uncertain. The V and J ends lost 4 bases and 4 bases respectively, with 11 bases between them. This CDR3 has 13 residues. The CDR3 protein is CASSPDSRYGYTF. CDR3 in DNA: TGTGCCAGCAGCCCCGATTCCCGCTATGGCTACACCTTC.

This clonotype was detected many times. This rearrangement joins TRBV5-6 to TRBJ1-4; 8 bases line up with TRBD1. The length of the CDR3 is 14 residues. Per the germline V gene, CDR1 is SGHDT and CDR2 is YYEEEE. The trim removed 4 bases at V and 7 bases at J, leaving 6 bases unmatched. The CDR3 DNA reads TGTGCCAGCAGCCCGACAGGGGATACTGAAAAACTGTTTTTT. Translating gives CASSPTGDTEKLFF.

About this clonotype itself: Just one base apart from a much larger clone, this may be a read error. The J gene is TRBJ2-1, the V gene TRBV12-3 or TRBV12-4; a possible D gene is TRBD2 (5 bases). With 2 bases removed from V and 4 bases from J, the gap between germline ends came to 9 bases. The CDR3 spans 14 residues. CDR3 protein: CASSLFGSYNEQFF. CDR3 sequence (DNA): TGTGCCAGCAGTTTATTTGGGAGTTACAATGAGCAGTTCTTC.

This clonotype showed up many times. This chain joins TRBV10-3 and TRBJ2-7, with TRBD1 matching over 10 bases. Per germline, CDR1 ENHRY and CDR2 SYGVKD. The CDR3 totals 13 residues. The trim removed 10 bases at V and 5 bases at J, leaving 8 bases unmatched. The DNA for the CDR3 is TGTGCCACAAAGCGAGGACAGGGGGACGAGCAGTACTTC. Translated, it gives CATKRGQGDEQYF.

This clonotype was seen repeatedly, ten times or more. The rearrangement links TRBV12-3 or TRBV12-4 to TRBJ2-2; no definite D call. Trimming pared 6 bases from V and 6 bases from J, leaving 14 bases between. CDR3 length: 14 amino acids. DNA for the CDR3: TGTGCCAGCAGCCTCACGGGTGGGGCCGGGGAGCTGTTTTTT. Protein product: CASSLTGGAGELFF.

Many counts were recorded for this clonotype. V and J are TRBV12-3 or TRBV12-4 and TRBJ2-3, with a weak D call TRBD1 (6 bases). V was clipped by 0 bases and J by 4 bases, with 14 bases between them. CDR3 length equals 16 residues. The CDR3 loop is CASSLAVGARSDTQYF. The CDR3 coding sequence is TGTGCCAGCAGTTTAGCTGTGGGGGCCAGGTCAGATACGCAGTATTTT.

The table lists this clonotype with many counts. J is TRBJ2-7 and V is TRBV7-2; 7 nucleotides align to TRBD2. In germline, CDR1 is SGHTA, CDR2 FQGNSA. This CDR3 has 15 amino acids. V lost 3 bases to trimming and J lost 1 base; unmatched junction nucleotides: 6. The CDR3 DNA follows: TGTGCCAGCAGCTTTGGCGGGAGAGGGTCCTACGAGCAGTACTTC. Its protein is CASSFGGRGSYEQYF.

This clonotype came up many times. V is TRBV20-1 and J is TRBJ2-1, with D hard to call. The CDR3 spans 11 residues. Germline V gene lookup returns CDR1 DFQATT and CDR2 SNEGSKA (reference sequence). Trimming shortened V by 6 bases and J by 5 bases, and 8 bases separated the two germline ends. CDR3 sequence reads: CSARTHNEQFF. The CDR3 DNA reads TGCAGTGCCCGGACCCACAATGAGCAGTTCTTC.

A remark on this clonotype: A much larger clone lies a single base off, so this may be a read error. The rearrangement joins TRBV3-1 to TRBJ2-7; D possibly corresponds to TRBD1 (6 bases). The CDR3 loop spans 15 amino acids. Germline CDR1 is LGHDT and CDR2 is YNNKEL (reference sequence). This chain's CDR3 is CATSLSRLGGYEQYF. The DNA for the CDR3 is TGTGCCACCAGCCTGTCCCGCCTAGGGGGCTACGAGCAGTACTTC.

The sample holds one count of this clonotype. This sequence joins TRBV12-5 and TRBJ2-4; tentative D call: TRBD1 (7 bases). Looked up from germline, CDR1 is LGHNT and CDR2 is FRNRAP. This CDR3 is built from 12 residues. V was shortened by 10 bases and J by 8 bases, with 15 bases between the two germline ends. In nucleotides, the CDR3 is TGTGCTAACCGGACAGGCGGGGACATTCAGTACTTC. Its protein is CANRTGGDIQYF.

The table lists this clonotype with many counts. V and J are TRBV7-3 and TRBJ1-1, with 8 bases identical to TRBD1. Germline assignment: CDR1 SGHTA and CDR2 FQGTGA. The ends lost 1 base at V and 0 bases at J; junction bases unmatched: 10. This CDR3 is 18 amino acids long. The CDR3 loop is CASSLRSGTGSLNTEAFF. The CDR3 DNA follows: TGTGCCAGCAGCTTAAGATCCGGGACAGGAAGCCTGAACACTGAAGCTTTCTTT.

V usage is TRBV20-1 and J usage is TRBJ2-5; D is uncertain. Germline assignment: CDR1 DFQATT and CDR2 SNEGSKA (reference sequence). Trimming took off 0 bases at V and 4 bases at J, with 12 bases between the two ends. The CDR3 has 14 residues. CDR3 residues: CSARDVRSGETQYF. Written as DNA, the CDR3 is TGCAGTGCTAGAGATGTGAGGTCGGGAGAGACCCAGTACTTC.

V and J are TRBV5-1 and TRBJ2-3; TRBD2 matches at 7 bases. The CDR3 runs to 18 residues. J was trimmed by 0 bases and V by 1 base; bases with no gene match: 11. Germline CDR1 and CDR2: SGHRS and YFSETQ. As DNA, the CDR3 is TGCGCCAGCAGCTTGTTGTCTAGCGGAAAAGCTAGCACAGATACGCAGTATTTT. Translation: CASSLLSSGKASTDTQYF.

This chain uses TRBV6-2 or TRBV6-3 with TRBJ2-2; D uncertain. Trimming pared 7 bases from V and 5 bases from J, leaving 11 bases between. The V gene's germline CDR1 is MNHEY and CDR2 SVGEGT. The length of the CDR3 is 13 residues. In DNA form, the CDR3 reads TGTGCCAGCAAGACCCCGGTGACCGGGGAGCTGTTTTTT. This translates into CASKTPVTGELFF.

This clonotype appeared a few times. The chain has TRBV20-1 and TRBJ2-1; D perhaps matches TRBD2 (6 bases). The V gene's germline CDR1 is DFQATT and CDR2 SNEGSKA (reference sequence). This CDR3 contains 11 residues. Trimming pared 0 bases from V and 15 bases from J, leaving 12 bases between. CDR3 region: CSARDTGVRFF. The DNA of the CDR3 is TGCAGTGCTAGAGATACGGGAGTGAGGTTCTTC.

In this sample, this clonotype turned up a few times. The V gene is TRBV7-6, the J gene TRBJ2-3; the match to TRBD2 covers 12 bases. The CDR3 extends over 16 amino acids. In germline, CDR1 is SGHVS, CDR2 FNYEAQ. V gave up 4 bases and J gave up 0 bases; unmatched junction bases: 2. The CDR3 loop is CASSWTSGMSTDTQYF. As DNA, the CDR3 is TGTGCCAGCAGCTGGACTAGCGGGATGAGCACAGATACGCAGTATTTT.

This clonotype was counted ten times or more. This rearrangement joins TRBV7-9 to TRBJ2-1; TRBD2 matches 13 bases. V shed 5 bases and J 8 bases; nucleotides not matched to a gene: 9. The V gene's germline CDR1 is SEHNR and CDR2 FQNEAQ (reference sequence). This CDR3 comprises 16 residues. This CDR3 reads CASSRAGGLAGDEQFF. DNA for the CDR3: TGTGCCAGCAGCCGTGCGGGCGGACTAGCGGGAGATGAGCAGTTCTTC.

This clonotype is judged medium-sized (0.01 to 0.1%). V and J are TRBV4-3 and TRBJ2-7; maybe TRBD2 (6 bases). V dropped 0 bases and J dropped 6 bases, with 12 bases sitting between them. The germline CDR1 and CDR2 sequences are LGHNA and YSLEER. The CDR3 length is 14 residues. The CDR3 DNA follows: TGCGCCAGCAGCCAAGACAGCGGGCTTGTCGAGCAGTACTTC. As protein: CASSQDSGLVEQYF.

This clonotype has at least ten counts. This chain uses TRBV6-2 or TRBV6-3 with TRBJ2-7, with TRBD2 identical over 14 bases. The trim removed 5 bases at V and 0 bases at J, leaving 15 bases unmatched. The CDR3 consists of 20 residues. Germline V gene data show CDR1 as MNHEY and CDR2 as SVGEGT. This CDR3 is CASSRRPSGTSGGPSYEQYF. The CDR3 DNA reads as TGTGCCAGCAGTCGCAGACCTTCCGGGACTAGCGGGGGACCCTCCTACGAGCAGTACTTC.

There are many counts of this clonotype. The V call is TRBV2, the J call TRBJ2-1; D is undetermined. V dropped 0 bases and J dropped 10 bases, with 10 bases sitting between them. The germline V gene has CDR1 SNHLY and CDR2 FYNNEI. CDR3 length: 13 residues. CDR3 residues: CASSEATVGEQFF. For the CDR3, the DNA is TGTGCCAGCAGTGAAGCGACTGTTGGGGAGCAGTTCTTC.

This clonotype was detected many times. V gene TRBV28 combines with J gene TRBJ2-3; D gene ambiguous. The V and J ends lost 5 bases and 4 bases respectively, with 10 bases between them. The germline V gene has CDR1 MDHEN and CDR2 SYDVKM. The CDR3 is made up of 13 amino acids. This chain's CDR3 is CASSRLDPDTQYF. The CDR3 DNA sequence: TGTGCCAGCAGTCGGCTCGACCCAGATACGCAGTATTTT.

Ten or more counts support this clonotype. The chain employs TRBV6-5 and TRBJ1-5; weak D call: TRBD1 (5 bases). The CDR3 consists of 14 residues. Looked up from germline, CDR1 is MNHEY and CDR2 is SVGAGI. V lost 1 base, J lost 5 bases, and 9 bases lay in between. CDR3 sequence: CASSYWQGDQPQHF. CDR3 nucleotide sequence: TGTGCCAGCAGTTACTGGCAGGGAGATCAGCCCCAGCATTTT.

This clonotype was recorded many times. V is TRBV12-3 or TRBV12-4 and J is TRBJ2-5; possibly TRBD2 for D (7 bases). This CDR3 spans 16 amino acids. The V end lost 7 bases, the J end lost 0 bases, and 18 bases lay between the germline ends. CDR3 sequence (DNA): TGTGCCAGCAAACCAGGGGCGGGGGCGTACCAAGAGACCCAGTACTTC. Its translation is CASKPGAGAYQETQYF.

This clonotype was recorded at least ten times. CDR3 region: CSVEVGAGYEQYF. The CDR3 nucleotides read TGCAGCGTTGAAGTGGGAGCGGGCTACGAGCAGTACTTC. This chain joins TRBV29-1 and TRBJ2-7; D might be TRBD2 (6 bases). Germline loops: CDR1 SQVTM, CDR2 ANQGSEA. CDR3 length: 13 residues. Trimming cost V 1 base and J 3 bases, with 10 bases left between them.